This T cell receptor (beta chain) was captured by sequencing in a study of radiotherapy plus CTLA-4 blockade in lung cancer. About the research overall: Among enrolled patients, over 15% responded and more than 25% achieved disease control. General observations from the study: Radiotherapy plus ipilimumab was followed by expansion in blood of tumor-derived TCR clones.

The CDR3 has 14 residues. The V gene's germline CDR1 is MNHNS and CDR2 SASEGT. V was cut by 8 bases and J by 4 bases, with 17 bases left in between. Sequencing used immunoSEQ multiplex PCR; TCRdb keeps in-frame clones, though not all of them. The sample lists tens of thousands of clones; about 70% were seen once. About this clone itself: Its antigen remains unknown.

This receptor was identified in a human donor with non-small cell lung cancer who had stable disease on radiotherapy plus ipilimumab. The rearrangement joins TRBV6-1 to TRBJ2-5; tentative D call: TRBD2 (5 bases). This specimen was peripheral blood, taken from a patient treated with radiotherapy plus ipilimumab. The CDR3 bases are TGTGCCAGCCTGGGAGTCGGTTGGGGAGAGACCCAGTACTTC. Amino acid sequence: CASLGVGWGETQYF.